A single sample is the source of the 16 T cell receptor beta chains below, sequenced in a study of Graves' ophthalmopathy and Graves' hyperthyroidism. From RNA, the CDR3 regions of TCR beta chains were amplified and sequenced. Second-round multiplex PCR came after a first-round RT-PCR that employed HTBI primers. TCRdb used MiXCR to reprocess the multiplex PCR reads, holding one entry per CDR3 protein. The table shows a few hundred thousand distinct CDR3 sequences, with 15% occurring only once. Specimen: peripheral blood. These receptors were collected from a woman aged 18-29 years with stable Graves' hyperthyroidism.

The sample holds many counts of this clonotype. The chain couples TRBV11-2 to TRBJ2-2; 11 bases fit TRBD2. The germline V gene has CDR1 SGHAT and CDR2 FQNNGV. J lost 4 bases, V lost 2 bases, and 6 bases had no gene match. This CDR3 comprises 17 residues. The CDR3 here is CASSLPGTSGSTGELFF. DNA of the CDR3: TGTGCCAGCAGCTTACCAGGGACTAGCGGCTCCACCGGGGAGCTGTTTTTT.

This clonotype appeared many times. The chain combines TRBV12-3 or TRBV12-4 with TRBJ2-7; 9 bases fit TRBD2. V lost 6 bases, J lost 0 bases, and 3 bases stayed unmatched. The CDR3 contains 14 residues. This chain's CDR3 is CASSPSGASYEQYF. The CDR3 DNA is TGTGCCAGCAGCCCTAGCGGGGCCTCCTACGAGCAGTACTTC.

This sequence joins TRBV6-5 and TRBJ1-1; D may be TRBD1 (6 bases). V dropped 2 bases and J dropped 5 bases, with 15 bases sitting between them. The CDR3 totals 15 residues. Germline V gene lookup returns CDR1 MNHEY and CDR2 SVGAGI. The CDR3 reads CASSYPNRVVTEAFF. The CDR3 bases are TGTGCCAGCAGTTACCCAAACAGGGTGGTAACTGAAGCTTTCTTT.

This clonotype showed up many times. V usage is TRBV7-9 and J usage is TRBJ1-1, with a possible D match to TRBD1 (6 bases). The CDR3 is made up of 13 amino acids. Germline CDR1 SEHNR, CDR2 FQNEAQ (reference sequence). Trimming took off 4 bases at V and 6 bases at J, with 12 bases between the two ends. The CDR3 loop reads CASSSGQFSEAFF. The DNA of the CDR3 is TGTGCCAGCAGCTCCGGACAGTTCTCTGAAGCTTTCTTT.

This clonotype was counted ten times or more. For the CDR3, the DNA is TGTGCCAGCAGCCTTCAGGGGAAGTCTGGAAACACCATATATTTT. Translation: CASSLQGKSGNTIYF. The V and J genes are TRBV27 and TRBJ1-3, with D tentatively TRBD1 (6 bases). Germline V gene lookup returns CDR1 MNHEY and CDR2 SMNVEV (reference sequence). The CDR3 covers 15 residues. The ends were cut back, 6 bases at V and 1 base at J, with 13 bases in the middle.

This clonotype was counted ten times or more. The rearrangement joins TRBV12-3 or TRBV12-4 to TRBJ1-1; D remains ambiguous. Between the trimmed V and J ends, which lost 6 bases and 5 bases, there was a span of 13 bases. The CDR3 length is 13 residues. In DNA, the CDR3 is TGTGCCAGCAGCCTAAGTGCCAAAACTGAAGCTTTCTTT. Translated, it gives CASSLSAKTEAFF.

The chain carries TRBV4-2 and TRBJ2-7, with 11 bases fitting TRBD2. The length of the CDR3 is 15 residues. The germline V gene encodes CDR1 LGHNA and CDR2 YNFKEQ. J was trimmed by 2 bases and V by 4 bases; bases with no gene match: 4. CDR3 DNA sequence: TGTGCCAGCAGCCGGCTGACTAGCGGGGCCTACGAGCAGTACTTC. Translation: CASSRLTSGAYEQYF.

This clonotype was seen many times. V gene TRBV15 combines with J gene TRBJ1-2; maybe TRBD1 (5 bases). Germline V gene data show CDR1 as LNHNV and CDR2 as YYDKDF (reference sequence). The length of the CDR3 is 14 residues. V was pared by 1 base and J by 3 bases, with 9 bases between. CDR3 sequence (DNA): TGTGCCACCAGCAGAGTGGTGGGGGACTATGGCTACACCTTC. This sequence encodes CATSRVVGDYGYTF. Based on the CDR3 plus reference TRBV15 and TRBJ1-2, the full variable domain is DAMVIQNPRYQVTQFGKPVTLSCSQTLNHNVMYWYQQKSSQAPKLLFHYYDKDFNNEADTPDNFQSRRPNTSFCFLDIRSPGLGDTAMYLCATSRVVGDYGYTFGSGTRLTVV.

The V gene is TRBV11-2, the J gene TRBJ2-5; the D is unclear. The V end lost 1 base, the J end lost 1 base, and 4 bases lay between the germline ends. Germline CDR1 and CDR2: SGHAT and FQNNGV. This CDR3 comprises 13 residues. The CDR3 bases are TGTGCCAGCAGCTTAGTAACCCAAGAGACCCAGTACTTC. Protein: CASSLVTQETQYF.

This clonotype was seen ten or more times. The rearrangement links TRBV12-3 or TRBV12-4 to TRBJ1-5; D is possibly TRBD1 (6 bases). Trimming shortened V by 6 bases and J by 7 bases, and 16 bases separated the two germline ends. The CDR3 is 14 amino acids. Written as DNA, the CDR3 is TGTGCCAGCAGCCCAACAGGGAGAGAACAGCCCCAGCATTTT. Translated, it gives CASSPTGREQPQHF.

The chain carries TRBV20-1 and TRBJ2-4; possibly TRBD2 for D (6 bases). The germline gives CDR1 DFQATT, CDR2 SNEGSKA (reference sequence). V lost 0 bases to trimming and J lost 1 base, with 19 bases between them. CDR3 length: 18 residues. CDR3 sequence (DNA): TGCAGTGCTAGAGATCTCAGTCAGGTGGGGAGGGCCAAAAACATTCAGTACTTC. Translation gives CSARDLSQVGRAKNIQYF.

At least ten counts were recorded for this clonotype. This chain links TRBV3-1 with TRBJ1-2; 7 bases are shared with TRBD1. CDR1 and CDR2 from the germline V gene are LGHDT and YNNKEL (reference sequence). After removal of 1 base from V and 7 bases from J, the junction contained 9 bases not matched to a gene. This CDR3 comprises 15 residues. Here the CDR3 DNA reads TGTGCCAGCAGCCAAGTGCGACAGGGTCGAGGTGGCTACACCTTC. It translates to CASSQVRQGRGGYTF.

This clonotype was detected ten times or more. The chain carries TRBV20-1 and TRBJ2-6; unclear D gene. This CDR3 comprises 15 residues. Germline assignment: CDR1 DFQATT and CDR2 SNEGSKA (reference sequence). Between the trimmed V and J ends, which lost 0 bases and 0 bases, there was a span of 6 bases. CDR3 bases: TGCAGTGCTAGAGAATTCGACTCTGGGGCCAACGTCCTGACTTTC. As protein: CSAREFDSGANVLTF.

This clonotype was detected many times. This sequence joins TRBV7-2 and TRBJ1-5, with a tentative D call TRBD1 (5 bases). V was shortened by 5 bases and J by 6 bases, with 11 bases between the two germline ends. The germline gives CDR1 SGHTA, CDR2 FQGNSA. The CDR3 loop spans 13 amino acids. CDR3 residues: CASSTLGGQPQHF. The CDR3 bases are TGTGCCAGCAGCACCCTGGGGGGTCAGCCCCAGCATTTT.

This clonotype was observed at least ten times. The chain couples TRBV12-3 or TRBV12-4 to TRBJ1-1; D is ambiguous. This CDR3 is built from 14 residues. V was clipped by 5 bases and J by 4 bases, with 14 bases between them. CDR3 loop: CASSPGFFVTEAFF. The CDR3 nucleotides read TGTGCCAGCAGTCCCGGGTTTTTTGTCACTGAAGCTTTCTTT.

V and J are TRBV12-3 or TRBV12-4 and TRBJ1-1, with a possible D match to TRBD1 (5 bases). V was cut by 6 bases and J by 9 bases, with 20 bases left in between. CDR3 length: 14 residues. CDR3 amino acids: CASRTTGTGGQAFF. The DNA of the CDR3 is TGTGCCAGCAGGACTACCGGGACCGGTGGCCAAGCTTTCTTT.